The 9 T cell receptor beta chains reported below all come from one sample, sequenced in a study of regulatory T cells in long-lasting Graves disease. Time point denoted: persistent/refractory GD, antithyroid drugs over 5 years with positive TRAb. PBMC RNA was the source of the TCR library. The authors built TCR beta libraries using iRepertoire HTBI primers and Arm-PCR of CDR3 regions. MiXCR was run by TCRdb on the multiplex PCR reads, yielding one entry per CDR3 protein. Counted here are around 510,000 distinct CDR3 sequences, roughly 20% occurring once; the ten biggest clones make up 7.8%. The material sequenced was peripheral blood mononuclear cells (PBMCs), taken when the disease was refractory, from a patient treated with antithyroid drugs. Receptor source: a female donor with Graves disease.

This sequence joins TRBV28 and TRBJ1-5; the D gene is possibly TRBD1 (5 bases). Trimming stripped 11 bases from V and 5 bases from J, with 16 bases between. The CDR3 loop spans 13 amino acids. Per germline, CDR1 MDHEN and CDR2 SYDVKM. This chain's CDR3 is CAAGGRKDQPQHF. DNA of the CDR3: TGTGCCGCCGGGGGGAGGAAAGATCAGCCCCAGCATTTT.

This clonotype showed up many times. This chain links TRBV28 with TRBJ1-1, with D hard to call. The CDR3 has 13 residues. The V gene lost 0 bases and the J gene lost 1 base, with 3 bases spanning the gap. Germline V lookup: CDR1 MDHEN, CDR2 SYDVKM. The CDR3 nucleotides read TGTGCCAGCAGTTTATGGGCGAACACTGAAGCTTTCTTT. It encodes CASSLWANTEAFF.

The rearrangement uses TRBV30 and TRBJ2-3; D is uncertain. The CDR3 loop spans 13 amino acids. Germline-derived CDR1 and CDR2 are GTSNPN and SVGIG (reference sequence). Between the trimmed V and J ends, which lost 5 bases and 1 base, there was a span of 10 bases. In nucleotides, the CDR3 is TGTGCCTGGGCTGACGGACGCACAGATACGCAGTATTTT. Protein sequence: CAWADGRTDTQYF.

This clonotype was counted many times. This CDR3 reads CASSSDRNEKLFF. In DNA, the CDR3 is TGTGCCAGCAGCTCGGACAGGAATGAAAAACTGTTTTTT. The chain is built from TRBV5-5 and TRBJ1-4; TRBD1 matches 7 bases. The CDR3 covers 13 residues. Trimming removed 3 bases from V and 5 bases from J; junction bases left unmatched: 1. Germline CDR1 reads SGHKS; CDR2 reads YYEKEE (reference sequence).

This clonotype was detected many times. The chain carries TRBV28 and TRBJ2-7; possibly TRBD1 for D (6 bases). Germline-derived CDR1 and CDR2 are MDHEN and SYDVKM. Trimming took 4 bases from V and 2 from J, leaving 12 bases between them. CDR3 length: 14 residues. This CDR3 reads CASSYGTYTYEQYF. The DNA of the CDR3 is TGTGCCAGCAGTTACGGGACATATACCTACGAGCAGTACTTC.

The chain is built from TRBV28 and TRBJ2-3; D possibly uses TRBD1 or TRBD2 (5 bases each). CDR3 length equals 15 residues. Trimming stripped 2 bases from V and 6 bases from J, with 15 bases between. The germline CDR1 and CDR2 sequences are MDHEN and SYDVKM. CDR3 in amino acids: CASSLRGFGMDTQYF. CDR3 coding DNA: TGTGCCAGCAGTTTAAGGGGTTTCGGGATGGATACGCAGTATTTT.

This clonotype occurred many times. The rearrangement uses TRBV7-2 and TRBJ2-1; TRBD1 aligns across 9 bases. With 2 bases clipped from V and 3 bases from J, the junction kept 2 bases outside the gene matches. Germline V gene lookup returns CDR1 SGHTA and CDR2 FQGNSA. The CDR3 totals 15 residues. The CDR3 coding sequence is TGTGCCAGCAGCTTAATGACAGGGGGCTACAATGAGCAGTTCTTC. Its protein product is CASSLMTGGYNEQFF.

This clonotype was recorded many times. The chain couples TRBV3-1 to TRBJ1-2, with TRBD1 as a possible D gene (6 bases). Trimming took off 1 base at V and 2 bases at J, with 11 bases between the two ends. Germline CDR1 reads LGHDT; CDR2 reads YNNKEL (reference sequence). The CDR3 has 15 amino acids. The CDR3: CASSQGGARNYGYTF. CDR3 bases: TGTGCCAGCAGCCAAGGGGGGGCGCGAAACTATGGCTACACCTTC.

This chain links TRBV7-9 with TRBJ2-6; D not certain. The CDR3 is made up of 17 amino acids. Trimming removed 3 bases from V and 0 bases from J, with 12 bases in between. Germline V gives CDR1 SEHNR, CDR2 FQNEAQ (reference sequence). The CDR3, as DNA: TGTGCCAGCAGCTTTCCTGACGGATACTCTGGGGCCAACGTCCTGACTTTC. It encodes CASSFPDGYSGANVLTF.